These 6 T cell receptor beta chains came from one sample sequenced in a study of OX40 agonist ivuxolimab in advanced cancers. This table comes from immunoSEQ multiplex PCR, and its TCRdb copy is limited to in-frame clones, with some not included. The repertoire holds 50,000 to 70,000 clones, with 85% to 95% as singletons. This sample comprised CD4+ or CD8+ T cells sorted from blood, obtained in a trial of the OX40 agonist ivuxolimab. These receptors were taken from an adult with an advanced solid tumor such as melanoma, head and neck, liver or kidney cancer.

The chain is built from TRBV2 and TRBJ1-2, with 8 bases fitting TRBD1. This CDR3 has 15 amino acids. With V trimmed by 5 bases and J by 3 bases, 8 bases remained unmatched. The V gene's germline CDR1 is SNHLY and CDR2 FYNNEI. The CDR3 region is CASSHWTGRDYGYTF. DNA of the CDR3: TGTGCCAGCAGTCATTGGACAGGGCGGGACTATGGCTACACCTTC.

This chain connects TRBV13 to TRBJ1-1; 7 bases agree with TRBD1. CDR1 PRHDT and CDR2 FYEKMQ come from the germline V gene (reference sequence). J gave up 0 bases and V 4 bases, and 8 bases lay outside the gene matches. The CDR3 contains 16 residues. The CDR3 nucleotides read TGTGCCAGCAGCTCGGCGACAGGGCTCATGAACACTGAAGCTTTCTTT. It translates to CASSSATGLMNTEAFF.

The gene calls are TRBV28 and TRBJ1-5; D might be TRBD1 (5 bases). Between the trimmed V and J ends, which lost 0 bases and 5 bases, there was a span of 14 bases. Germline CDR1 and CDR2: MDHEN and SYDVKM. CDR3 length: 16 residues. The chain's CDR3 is CASSLWTAPQDQPQHF. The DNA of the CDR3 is TGTGCCAGCAGTTTATGGACAGCGCCCCAGGATCAGCCCCAGCATTTT.

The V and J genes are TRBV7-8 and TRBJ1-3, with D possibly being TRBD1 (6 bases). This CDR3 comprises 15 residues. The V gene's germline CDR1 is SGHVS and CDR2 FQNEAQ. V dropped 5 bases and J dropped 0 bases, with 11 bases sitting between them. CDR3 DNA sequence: TGTGCCAGCAGCCCGGGACAAAGCTCTGGAAACACCATATATTTT. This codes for CASSPGQSSGNTIYF.

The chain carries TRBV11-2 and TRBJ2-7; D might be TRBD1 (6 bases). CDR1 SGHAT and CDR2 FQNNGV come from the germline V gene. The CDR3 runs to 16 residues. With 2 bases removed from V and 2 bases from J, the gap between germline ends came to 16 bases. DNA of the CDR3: TGTGCCAGCAGCTTAAGTATGACAGGCCTTACCTACGAGCAGTACTTC. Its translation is CASSLSMTGLTYEQYF. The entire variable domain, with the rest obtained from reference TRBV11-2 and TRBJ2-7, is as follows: EAGVAQSPRYKIIEKRQSVAFWCNPISGHATLYWYQQILGQGPKLLIQFQNNGVVDDSQLPKDRFSAERLKGVDSTLKIQPAKLEDSAVYLCASSLSMTGLTYEQYFGPGTRLTVT.

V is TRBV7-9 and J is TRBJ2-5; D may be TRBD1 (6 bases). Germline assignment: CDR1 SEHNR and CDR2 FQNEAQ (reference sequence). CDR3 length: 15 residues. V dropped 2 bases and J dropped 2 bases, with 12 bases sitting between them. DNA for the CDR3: TGTGCCAGCAGCTTATTTGAGACAGGTCAAGAGACCCAGTACTTC. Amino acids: CASSLFETGQETQYF.